This T cell receptor (beta chain) derives from a study of T cells in Graves' hyperthyroidism and ophthalmopathy. Findings and caveats of the study: Most thyroid clonotypes expanded above 0.001 appeared in blood too.

This clonotype was found many times. What it recognizes is unknown. Amplification of TCR beta CDR3 regions used RNA as the template. When the TCR CDR3 underwent first-round RT-PCR, the HTBI primer set was used. TCRdb ran MiXCR on the multiplex PCR reads and lists one entry per CDR3 protein. The sample records approximately 430,000 distinct CDR3 sequences, more than 15% being singletons. Uncontrolled infection, other autoimmune disease, pregnancy or lactation barred patients from enrollment. The PBMCs were taken from over 9.5 ml of fresh peripheral blood. The V end was cut by 0 bases, the J end by 3 bases, with 14 bases between. The CDR3 covers 17 residues. The germline V gene has CDR1 LGHDT and CDR2 YNNKEL (reference sequence).

The source of this sequence is a woman aged 18-29 years with Graves' hyperthyroidism. The chain carries TRBV3-1 and TRBJ2-2, with D possibly being TRBD1 (5 bases). Sequencing was carried out using blood. The CDR3 region has the DNA TGTGCCAGCAGCCAAGAGGGCCAGGGAACCTACACCGGGGAGCTGTTTTTT. Its protein product is CASSQEGQGTYTGELFF. The full variable domain, its missing parts supplied by reference TRBV3-1 and TRBJ2-2, is DTAVSQTPKYLVTQMGNDKSIKCEQNLGHDTMYWYKQDSKKFLKIMFSYNNKELIINETVPNRFSPKSPDKAHLNLHINSLELGDSAVYFCASSQEGQGTYTGELFFGEGSRLTVL.